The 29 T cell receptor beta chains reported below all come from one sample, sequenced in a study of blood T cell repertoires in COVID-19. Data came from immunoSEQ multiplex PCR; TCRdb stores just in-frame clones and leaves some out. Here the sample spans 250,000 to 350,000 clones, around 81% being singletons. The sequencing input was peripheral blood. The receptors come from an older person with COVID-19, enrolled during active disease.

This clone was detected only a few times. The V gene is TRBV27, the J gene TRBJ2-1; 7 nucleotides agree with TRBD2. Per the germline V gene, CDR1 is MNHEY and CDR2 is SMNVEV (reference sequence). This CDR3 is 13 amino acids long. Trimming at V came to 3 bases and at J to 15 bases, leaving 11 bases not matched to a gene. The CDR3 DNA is TGTGCCAGCAGTTTTATCGGCGGGGGTCCTCCGTTCTTC. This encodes CASSFIGGGPPFF.

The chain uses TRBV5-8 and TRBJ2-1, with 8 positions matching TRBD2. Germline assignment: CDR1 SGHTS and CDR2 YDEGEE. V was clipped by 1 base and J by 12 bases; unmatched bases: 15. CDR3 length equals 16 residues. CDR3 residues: CASSLMRGGPTGGQFF. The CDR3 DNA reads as TGTGCCAGCAGCTTGATGCGCGGGGGGCCTACGGGAGGGCAGTTCTTC.

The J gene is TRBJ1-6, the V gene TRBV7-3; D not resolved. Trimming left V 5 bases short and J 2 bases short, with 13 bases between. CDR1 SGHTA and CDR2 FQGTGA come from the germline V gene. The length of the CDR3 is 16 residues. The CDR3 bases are TGTGCCAGCAGCCATCCCCTATATCCCTATAATTCACCCCTCCACTTT. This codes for CASSHPLYPYNSPLHF.

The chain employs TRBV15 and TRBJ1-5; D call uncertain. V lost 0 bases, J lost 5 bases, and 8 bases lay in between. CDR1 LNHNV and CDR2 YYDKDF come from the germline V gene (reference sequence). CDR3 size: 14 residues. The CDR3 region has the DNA TGTGCCACCAGCAGAGATAACGGAGATCAGCCCCAGCATTTT. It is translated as CATSRDNGDQPQHF. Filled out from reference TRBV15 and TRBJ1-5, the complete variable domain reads DAMVIQNPRYQVTQFGKPVTLSCSQTLNHNVMYWYQQKSSQAPKLLFHYYDKDFNNEADTPDNFQSRRPNTSFCFLDIRSPGLGDTAMYLCATSRDNGDQPQHFGDGTRLSIL.

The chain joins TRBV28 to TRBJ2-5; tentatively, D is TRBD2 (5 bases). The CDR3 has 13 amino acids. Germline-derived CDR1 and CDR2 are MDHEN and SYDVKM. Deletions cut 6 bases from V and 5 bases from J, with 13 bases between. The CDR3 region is CASSGLLGETQYF. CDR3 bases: TGTGCCAGCAGCGGACTTTTAGGGGAGACCCAGTACTTC.

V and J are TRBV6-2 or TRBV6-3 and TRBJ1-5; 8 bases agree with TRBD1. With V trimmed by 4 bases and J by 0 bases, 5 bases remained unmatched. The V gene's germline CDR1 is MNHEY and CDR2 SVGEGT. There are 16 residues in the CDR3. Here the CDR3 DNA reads TGTGCCAGCAGTTGGACAGGGCAAACTAGCAATCAGCCCCAGCATTTT. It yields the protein CASSWTGQTSNQPQHF.

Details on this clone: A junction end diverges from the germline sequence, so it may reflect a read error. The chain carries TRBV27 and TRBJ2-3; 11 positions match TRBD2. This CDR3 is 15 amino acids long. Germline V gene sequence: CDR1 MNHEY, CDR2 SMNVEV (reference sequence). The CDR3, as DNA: TGTGCCAGCAGTTTAACTAGCGGGAGCAAAGATACGCAGTATTTT. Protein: CASSLTSGSKDTQYF.

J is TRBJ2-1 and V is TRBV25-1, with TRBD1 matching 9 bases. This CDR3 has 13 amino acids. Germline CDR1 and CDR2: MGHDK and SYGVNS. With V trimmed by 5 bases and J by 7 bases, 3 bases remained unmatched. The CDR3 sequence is CASSTGGWNEQFF. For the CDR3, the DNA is TGTGCCAGCAGTACAGGGGGCTGGAATGAGCAGTTCTTC.

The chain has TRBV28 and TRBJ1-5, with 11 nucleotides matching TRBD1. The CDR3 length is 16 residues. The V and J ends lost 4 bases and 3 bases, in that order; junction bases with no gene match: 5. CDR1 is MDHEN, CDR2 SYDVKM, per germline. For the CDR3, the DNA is TGTGCCAGCAGTTCGGGACAGGGGGTTCCCAATCAGCCCCAGCATTTT. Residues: CASSSGQGVPNQPQHF.

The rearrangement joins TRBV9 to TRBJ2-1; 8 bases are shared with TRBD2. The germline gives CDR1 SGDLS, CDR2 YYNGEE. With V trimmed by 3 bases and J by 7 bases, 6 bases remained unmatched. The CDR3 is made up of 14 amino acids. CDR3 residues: CASSALAGRNEQFF. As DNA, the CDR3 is TGTGCCAGCAGCGCCTTAGCGGGACGGAATGAGCAGTTCTTC.

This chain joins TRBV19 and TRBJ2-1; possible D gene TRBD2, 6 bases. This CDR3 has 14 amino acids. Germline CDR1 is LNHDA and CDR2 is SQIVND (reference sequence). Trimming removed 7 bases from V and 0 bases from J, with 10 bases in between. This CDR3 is CASMPGDSYNEQFF. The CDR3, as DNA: TGTGCCAGTATGCCGGGGGACTCCTACAATGAGCAGTTCTTC.

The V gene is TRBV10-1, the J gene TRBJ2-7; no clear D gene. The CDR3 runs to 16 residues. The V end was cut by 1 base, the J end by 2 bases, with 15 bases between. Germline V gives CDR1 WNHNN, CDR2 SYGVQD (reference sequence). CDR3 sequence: CASSELPSRVTYEQYF. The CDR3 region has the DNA TGCGCCAGCAGTGAGTTGCCATCGAGAGTTACCTACGAGCAGTACTTC.

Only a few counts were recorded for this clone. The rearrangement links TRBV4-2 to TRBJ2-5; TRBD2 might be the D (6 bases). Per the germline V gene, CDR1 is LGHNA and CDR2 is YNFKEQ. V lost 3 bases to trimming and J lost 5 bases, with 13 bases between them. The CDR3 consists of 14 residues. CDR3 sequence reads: CASSQEGLRETQYF. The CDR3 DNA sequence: TGTGCCAGCAGCCAGGAGGGACTTAGGGAGACCCAGTACTTC.

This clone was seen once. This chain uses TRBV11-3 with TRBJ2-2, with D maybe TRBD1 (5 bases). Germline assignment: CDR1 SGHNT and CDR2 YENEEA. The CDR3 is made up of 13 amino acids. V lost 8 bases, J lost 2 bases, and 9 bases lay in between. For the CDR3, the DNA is TGTGCCAGCTCCGGACAAAACACCGGGGAGCTGTTTTTT. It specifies CASSGQNTGELFF.

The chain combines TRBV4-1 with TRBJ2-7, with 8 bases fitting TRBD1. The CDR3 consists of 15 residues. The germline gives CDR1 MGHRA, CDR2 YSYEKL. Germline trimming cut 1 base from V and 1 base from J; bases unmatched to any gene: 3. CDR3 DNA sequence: TGCGCCAGCAGCCAAGGGACAGGGAGGTCCTACGAGCAGTACTTC. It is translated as CASSQGTGRSYEQYF.

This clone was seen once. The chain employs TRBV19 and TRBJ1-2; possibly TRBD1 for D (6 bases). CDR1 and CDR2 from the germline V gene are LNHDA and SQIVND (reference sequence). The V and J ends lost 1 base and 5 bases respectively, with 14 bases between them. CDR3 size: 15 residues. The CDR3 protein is CASSIARGPRYGYTF. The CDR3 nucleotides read TGTGCCAGTAGTATAGCGCGGGGGCCCAGATATGGCTACACCTTC.

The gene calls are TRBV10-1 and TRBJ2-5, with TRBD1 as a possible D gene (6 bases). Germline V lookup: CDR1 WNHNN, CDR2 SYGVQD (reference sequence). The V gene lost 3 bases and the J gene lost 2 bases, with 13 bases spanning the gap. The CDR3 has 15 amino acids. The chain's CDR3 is CASSDPDSYQETQYF. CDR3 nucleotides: TGCGCCAGCAGTGATCCGGACAGTTATCAAGAGACCCAGTACTTC.

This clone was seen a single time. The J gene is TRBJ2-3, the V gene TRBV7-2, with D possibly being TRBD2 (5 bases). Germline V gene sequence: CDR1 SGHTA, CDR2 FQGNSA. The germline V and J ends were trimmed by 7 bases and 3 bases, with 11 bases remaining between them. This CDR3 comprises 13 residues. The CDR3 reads CASKRGSTDTQYF. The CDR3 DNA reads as TGTGCCAGCAAAAGAGGGAGTACAGATACGCAGTATTTT.

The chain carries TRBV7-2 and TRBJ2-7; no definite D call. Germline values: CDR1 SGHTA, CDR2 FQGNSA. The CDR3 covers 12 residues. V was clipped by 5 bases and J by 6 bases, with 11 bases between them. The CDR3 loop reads CASSLPRREQYF. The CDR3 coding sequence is TGTGCCAGCAGCCTTCCCAGGCGCGAGCAGTACTTC. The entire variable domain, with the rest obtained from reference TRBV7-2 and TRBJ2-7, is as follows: GAGVSQSPSNKVTEKGKDVELRCDPISGHTALYWYRQSLGQGLEFLIYFQGNSAPDKSGLPSDRFSAERTGGSVSTLTIQRTQQEDSAVYLCASSLPRREQYFGPGTRLTVT.

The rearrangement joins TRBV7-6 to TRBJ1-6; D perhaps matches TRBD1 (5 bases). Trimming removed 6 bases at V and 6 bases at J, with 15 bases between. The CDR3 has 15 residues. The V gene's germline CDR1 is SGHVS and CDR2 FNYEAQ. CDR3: CASSYLATVNSPLHF. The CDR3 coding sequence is TGTGCCAGCAGTTACCTGGCGACAGTTAATTCACCCCTCCACTTT. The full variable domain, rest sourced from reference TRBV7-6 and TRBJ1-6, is GAGVSQSPRYKVTKRGQDVALRCDPISGHVSLYWYRQALGQGPEFLTYFNYEAQQDKSGLPNDRFSAERPEGSISTLTIQRTEQRDSAMYRCASSYLATVNSPLHFGNGTRLTVT.

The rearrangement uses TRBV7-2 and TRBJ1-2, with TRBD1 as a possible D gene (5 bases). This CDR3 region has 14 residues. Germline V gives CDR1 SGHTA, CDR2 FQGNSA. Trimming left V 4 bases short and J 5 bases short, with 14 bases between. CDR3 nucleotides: TGTGCCAGCAGCTCCCCTGGGACTCCATATGGCTACACCTTC. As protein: CASSSPGTPYGYTF.

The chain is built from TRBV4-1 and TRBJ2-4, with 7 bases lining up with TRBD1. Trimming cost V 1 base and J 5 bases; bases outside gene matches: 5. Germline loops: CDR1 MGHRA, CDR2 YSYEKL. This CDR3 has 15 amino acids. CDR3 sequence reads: CASSQGGQGENIQYF. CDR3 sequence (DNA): TGCGCCAGCAGCCAAGGTGGGCAGGGGGAAAACATTCAGTACTTC.

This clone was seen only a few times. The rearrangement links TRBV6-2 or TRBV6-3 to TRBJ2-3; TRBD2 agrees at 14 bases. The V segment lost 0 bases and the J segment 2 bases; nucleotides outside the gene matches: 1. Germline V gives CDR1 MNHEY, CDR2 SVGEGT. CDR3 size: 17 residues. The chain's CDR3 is CASSYSTSGGATDTQYF. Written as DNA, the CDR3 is TGTGCCAGCAGTTACTCGACTAGCGGGGGGGCCACAGATACGCAGTATTTT.

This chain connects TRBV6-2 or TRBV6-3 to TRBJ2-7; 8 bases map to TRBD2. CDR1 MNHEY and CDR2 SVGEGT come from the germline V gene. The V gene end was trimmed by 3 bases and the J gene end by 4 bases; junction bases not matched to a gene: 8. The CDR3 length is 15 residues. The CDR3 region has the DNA TGTGCCAGCAGTTATCCCAGCGGGGGTATATACGAGCAGTACTTC. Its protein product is CASSYPSGGIYEQYF.

The CDR3 nucleotides read TGTGCCAGTAGTCGGCGGAGCTTAGATAATTCACCCCTCCACTTT. It encodes CASSRRSLDNSPLHF. The chain employs TRBV19 and TRBJ1-6; D unresolved. The CDR3 contains 15 residues. Deletions cut 5 bases from V and 5 bases from J, with 13 bases between. Germline V gene sequence: CDR1 LNHDA, CDR2 SQIVND (reference sequence).

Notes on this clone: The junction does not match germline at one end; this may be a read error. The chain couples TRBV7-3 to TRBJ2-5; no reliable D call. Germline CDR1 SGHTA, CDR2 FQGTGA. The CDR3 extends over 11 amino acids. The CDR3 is CASSLIVTSNF. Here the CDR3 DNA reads TGTGCCAGCAGCTTAATCGTCACATCGAACTTC.

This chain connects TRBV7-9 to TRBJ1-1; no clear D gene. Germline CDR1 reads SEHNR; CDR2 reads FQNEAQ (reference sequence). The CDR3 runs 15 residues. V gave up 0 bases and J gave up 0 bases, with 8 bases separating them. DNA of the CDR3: TGTGCCAGCAGCTTAGCGCTGGGAGTGAACACTGAAGCTTTCTTT. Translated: CASSLALGVNTEAFF.

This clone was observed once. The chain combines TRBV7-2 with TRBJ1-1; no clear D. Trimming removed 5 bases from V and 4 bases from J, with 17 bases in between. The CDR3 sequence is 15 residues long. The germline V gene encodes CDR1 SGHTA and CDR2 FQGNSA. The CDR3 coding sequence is TGTGCCAGCAGCCCCCTCCCGGGGAGGGTCACTGAAGCTTTCTTT. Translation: CASSPLPGRVTEAFF.

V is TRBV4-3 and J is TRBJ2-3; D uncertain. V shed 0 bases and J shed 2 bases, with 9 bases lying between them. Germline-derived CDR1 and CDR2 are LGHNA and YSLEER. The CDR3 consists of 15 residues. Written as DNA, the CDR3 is TGCGCCAGCAGCCAAGATCAGTGGTACACAGATACGCAGTATTTT. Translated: CASSQDQWYTDTQYF.